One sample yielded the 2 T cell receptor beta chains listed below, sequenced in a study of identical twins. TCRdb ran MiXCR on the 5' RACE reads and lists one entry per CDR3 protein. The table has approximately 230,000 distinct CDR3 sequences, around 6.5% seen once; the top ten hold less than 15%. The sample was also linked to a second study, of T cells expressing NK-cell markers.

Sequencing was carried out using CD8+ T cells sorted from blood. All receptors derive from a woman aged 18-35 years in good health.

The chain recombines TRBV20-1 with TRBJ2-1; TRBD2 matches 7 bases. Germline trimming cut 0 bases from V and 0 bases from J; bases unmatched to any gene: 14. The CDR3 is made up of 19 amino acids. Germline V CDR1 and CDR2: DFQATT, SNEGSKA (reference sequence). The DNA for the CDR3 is TGCAGTGCTAGAGATATGCCTAGCGGCCCCGTGAGCTCCTACAATGAGCAGTTCTTC. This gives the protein CSARDMPSGPVSSYNEQFF.

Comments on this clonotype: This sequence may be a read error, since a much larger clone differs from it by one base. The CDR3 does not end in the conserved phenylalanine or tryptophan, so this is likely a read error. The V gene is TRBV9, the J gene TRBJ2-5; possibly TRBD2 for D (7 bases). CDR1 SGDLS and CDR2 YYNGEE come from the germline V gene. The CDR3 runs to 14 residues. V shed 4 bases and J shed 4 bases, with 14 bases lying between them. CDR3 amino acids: CASSPGGPGETQYY. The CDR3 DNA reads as TGTGCCAGCAGCCCCGGGGGGCCCGGAGAGACCCAGTACTAC.